Below, 24 T cell receptor beta chains from the same sample are listed, as sequenced in a study of cytomegalovirus exposure and HLA in healthy donors. Using immunoSEQ multiplex PCR, the repertoire was profiled, and TCRdb retains in-frame clones only, with some absent. The sample contains almost 65,000 clones, 85% to 90% of which appear only once. Sequenced sample: PBMCs. These receptors originate from a woman aged 18-29 years in good health and CMV-seronegative.

The chain uses TRBV27 and TRBJ2-2, with 9 bases identical to TRBD1. Germline trimming cut 4 bases from V and 7 bases from J; bases unmatched to any gene: 7. Germline CDR1 is MNHEY and CDR2 is SMNVEV (reference sequence). The CDR3 contains 15 residues. The CDR3 region has the DNA TGTGCCAGCAGTTCCCGGGACAGGGTGGTCGGGGAGCTGTTTTTT. It translates to CASSSRDRVVGELFF.

The V and J genes are TRBV4-2 and TRBJ2-3, with 10 bases lining up with TRBD2. This CDR3 contains 19 residues. CDR1 and CDR2 from the germline V gene are LGHNA and YNFKEQ. Trimming removed 4 bases from V and 3 bases from J; junction bases left unmatched: 16. Here the CDR3 reads CASSPPIFERGGQTDTQYF. In nucleotides, the CDR3 is TGTGCCAGCAGCCCCCCGATATTCGAGCGGGGGGGCCAAACAGATACGCAGTATTTT.

This chain uses TRBV9 with TRBJ1-1, with D perhaps TRBD1 (5 bases). The CDR3 is made up of 13 amino acids. Trimming left V 7 bases short and J 2 bases short, with 12 bases between. Germline lookup yields CDR1 SGDLS and CDR2 YYNGEE. Here the CDR3 reads CASAGVGNTEAFF. The CDR3 coding sequence is TGTGCCAGCGCGGGGGTAGGAAACACTGAAGCTTTCTTT.

The chain is built from TRBV30 and TRBJ1-2; TRBD1 matches 7 bases. The CDR3 totals 12 residues. V gave up 4 bases and J gave up 6 bases; unmatched junction bases: 5. Germline CDR1 and CDR2: GTSNPN and SVGIG (reference sequence). The CDR3 nucleotides read TGTGCCTGGACTACGACAGGGAATGGCTACACCTTC. Translated: CAWTTTGNGYTF.

The V call is TRBV7-2, the J call TRBJ2-7; a possible D gene is TRBD2 (6 bases). The germline gives CDR1 SGHTA, CDR2 FQGNSA. Between the trimmed V and J ends, which lost 3 bases and 10 bases, there was a span of 13 bases. The CDR3 is 12 amino acids. The CDR3 region has the DNA TGTGCCAGCAGCTTCGGCCCGGGAGTTCAGTACTTC. As protein: CASSFGPGVQYF.

The chain couples TRBV6-1 to TRBJ1-4; the D gene is possibly TRBD1 (5 bases). V was pared by 2 bases and J by 10 bases, with 23 bases between. Germline CDR1 MNHNS, CDR2 SASEGT. This CDR3 contains 17 residues. In DNA, the CDR3 is TGTGCCAGCAGTGAACTTCGGGGGACGGGATCTAGGGGAAAACTGTTTTTT. This encodes CASSELRGTGSRGKLFF.

The rearrangement links TRBV6-5 to TRBJ1-1; D unresolved. Trimming cost V 0 bases and J 0 bases, with 5 bases left between them. The CDR3 contains 14 residues. Per germline, CDR1 MNHEY and CDR2 SVGAGI. The CDR3 DNA reads TGTGCCAGCAGTTACTCCCAGGTGAACACTGAAGCTTTCTTT. As protein: CASSYSQVNTEAFF.

The chain recombines TRBV19 with TRBJ2-7; 9 bases map to TRBD1. Trimming took 10 bases from V and 2 from J; bases not matched to a gene: 12. This CDR3 is built from 15 residues. CDR1 is LNHDA, CDR2 SQIVND, per germline (reference sequence). CDR3 coding DNA: TGTGCCACCACCGACGGACAGGGGAGCCCCTACGAGCAGTACTTC. It is translated as CATTDGQGSPYEQYF. Supplemented by reference TRBV19 and TRBJ2-7, the full variable domain reads DGGITQSPKYLFRKEGQNVTLSCEQNLNHDAMYWYRQDPGQGLRLIYYSQIVNDFQKGDIAEGYSVSREKKESFPLTVTSAQKNPTAFYLCATTDGQGSPYEQYFGPGTRLTVT.

The chain uses TRBV4-2 and TRBJ2-7; possible D gene TRBD2, 5 bases. Germline CDR1 reads LGHNA; CDR2 reads YNFKEQ. CDR3 length: 15 residues. Trimming pared 5 bases from V and 4 bases from J, leaving 18 bases between. CDR3 sequence reads: CASSIPTKREYEQYF. CDR3 nucleotide sequence: TGTGCCAGCAGCATACCGACAAAGAGGGAGTACGAGCAGTACTTC.

The rearrangement joins TRBV28 to TRBJ2-3; TRBD2 aligns across 8 bases. The CDR3 contains 14 residues. CDR1 and CDR2 from the germline V gene are MDHEN and SYDVKM. The ends lost 3 bases at V and 5 bases at J; junction bases unmatched: 4. CDR3 loop: CASSFLAGGDTQYF. For the CDR3, the DNA is TGTGCCAGCAGTTTTCTAGCGGGTGGAGATACGCAGTATTTT.

V and J are TRBV27 and TRBJ1-2; 9 nucleotides agree with TRBD1. Germline V CDR1 and CDR2: MNHEY, SMNVEV (reference sequence). The CDR3 contains 13 residues. Trimming took 5 bases from V and 8 from J; bases not matched to a gene: 6. The CDR3 protein is CASSPQGAWGYTF. For the CDR3, the DNA is TGTGCCAGCAGTCCACAGGGGGCCTGGGGCTACACCTTC.

This chain connects TRBV18 to TRBJ1-5; TRBD1 agrees at 8 bases. Germline V gives CDR1 KGHSH, CDR2 LQKENI. The CDR3 sequence is 17 residues long. The V and J ends lost 2 bases and 0 bases, in that order; junction bases with no gene match: 6. CDR3 coding DNA: TGTGCCAGCTCACCAAGGGACAGGAGCTATAGCAATCAGCCCCAGCATTTT. Amino acid sequence: CASSPRDRSYSNQPQHF.

The genes are TRBV9 and TRBJ2-1, with no clear D. The V end lost 3 bases, the J end lost 4 bases, and 8 bases lay between the germline ends. Looked up from germline, CDR1 is SGDLS and CDR2 is YYNGEE. CDR3 length equals 13 residues. The CDR3 nucleotides are TGTGCCAGCAGCGCCGGAGAGTACAATGAGCAGTTCTTC. It translates to CASSAGEYNEQFF.

The chain joins TRBV2 to TRBJ2-3, with a weak D call TRBD2 (6 bases). Germline CDR1 is SNHLY and CDR2 is FYNNEI. Trimming shortened V by 6 bases and J by 1 base, and 14 bases separated the two germline ends. The CDR3 has 15 residues. The CDR3 protein is CASSPIGGGTDTQYF. The CDR3 DNA reads TGTGCCAGCAGCCCCATAGGCGGGGGCACAGATACGCAGTATTTT. The entire variable domain, with the rest obtained from reference TRBV2 and TRBJ2-3, is as follows: EPEVTQTPSHQVTQMGQEVILRCVPISNHLYFYWYRQILGQKVEFLVSFYNNEISEKSEIFDDQFSVERPDGSNFTLKIRSTKLEDSAMYFCASSPIGGGTDTQYFGPGTRLTVL.

CDR3 region: CASIPPRGFTEAFF. In DNA form, the CDR3 reads TGTGCCAGTATTCCCCCGAGGGGGTTCACTGAAGCTTTCTTT. The genes are TRBV19 and TRBJ1-1; TRBD1 might be the D (6 bases). The V and J ends lost 7 bases and 4 bases respectively, with 16 bases between them. Germline CDR1 reads LNHDA; CDR2 reads SQIVND (reference sequence). The length of the CDR3 is 14 residues.

The chain is built from TRBV27 and TRBJ1-5, with a weak D call TRBD1 (6 bases). Germline CDR1 MNHEY, CDR2 SMNVEV (reference sequence). V was clipped by 3 bases and J by 5 bases, with 11 bases between them. CDR3 length equals 14 residues. This chain's CDR3 is CASSLAGAHQPQHF. The CDR3, as DNA: TGTGCCAGCAGTTTGGCGGGGGCGCATCAGCCCCAGCATTTT.

In this sample, this clone turned up a few times. V usage is TRBV5-6 and J usage is TRBJ2-7; 7 bases line up with TRBD1. The CDR3 is made up of 15 amino acids. CDR1 is SGHDT, CDR2 YYEEEE, per germline. J was trimmed by 4 bases and V by 3 bases; bases with no gene match: 10. The CDR3 sequence is CASSYQTGQSYEQYF. The CDR3 DNA follows: TGTGCCAGCAGCTACCAGACGGGACAGAGTTACGAGCAGTACTTC.

The V call is TRBV7-6, the J call TRBJ1-4; a weak D match, TRBD1 (6 bases). The CDR3 totals 11 residues. The germline V and J ends were trimmed by 1 base and 12 bases, with 6 bases remaining between them. In germline, CDR1 is SGHVS, CDR2 FNYEAQ. The CDR3 protein is CASSLEGELFF. DNA for the CDR3: TGTGCCAGCAGCTTAGAGGGGGAACTGTTTTTT.

J is TRBJ2-4 and V is TRBV27, with D unresolved. Trimming shortened V by 0 bases and J by 6 bases, and 9 bases separated the two germline ends. From germline, CDR1 is MNHEY and CDR2 SMNVEV (reference sequence). This CDR3 comprises 14 residues. The DNA for the CDR3 is TGTGCCAGCAGTTTATCTTCCCAATTAAACATTCAGTACTTC. Its translation: CASSLSSQLNIQYF.

This clone showed up just a few times. CDR3 amino acids: CASSEGQGVPLHF. CDR3 in DNA: TGTGCCAGCAGTGAGGGACAGGGTGTACCCCTCCACTTT. The V gene is TRBV2, the J gene TRBJ1-6, with 9 nucleotides matching TRBD1. V shed 3 bases, J shed 12 bases, and the junction held 3 bases outside the gene matches. This CDR3 region has 13 residues. Germline V lookup: CDR1 SNHLY, CDR2 FYNNEI.

The rearrangement joins TRBV6-6 to TRBJ2-7; possible D gene TRBD1, 6 bases. Germline V CDR1 and CDR2: MNHNY, SVGAGI (reference sequence). The V and J ends lost 2 bases and 4 bases respectively, with 12 bases between them. This CDR3 has 14 residues. The CDR3 sequence: CASSYDGGGYEQYF. The CDR3 nucleotides read TGTGCCAGCAGTTACGATGGGGGCGGGTACGAGCAGTACTTC.

The chain uses TRBV19 and TRBJ1-2; tentatively, D is TRBD1 (6 bases). The length of the CDR3 is 13 residues. Germline-derived CDR1 and CDR2 are LNHDA and SQIVND (reference sequence). V shed 6 bases and J shed 4 bases, with 12 bases lying between them. The CDR3 coding sequence is TGTGCCAGTAGGAAACAGGGCGGCTATGGCTACACCTTC. This translates into CASRKQGGYGYTF. The variable domain in full, completed from reference TRBV19 and TRBJ1-2, reads DGGITQSPKYLFRKEGQNVTLSCEQNLNHDAMYWYRQDPGQGLRLIYYSQIVNDFQKGDIAEGYSVSREKKESFPLTVTSAQKNPTAFYLCASRKQGGYGYTFGSGTRLTVV.

This chain connects TRBV2 to TRBJ1-3; 7 bases are shared with TRBD1. Trimming cost V 4 bases and J 0 bases; bases outside gene matches: 3. The CDR3 spans 15 residues. Per germline, CDR1 SNHLY and CDR2 FYNNEI. CDR3: CASSVGTASGNTIYF. Here the CDR3 DNA reads TGTGCCAGCAGTGTTGGGACAGCCTCTGGAAACACCATATATTTT. Combining the CDR3 with reference TRBV2 and TRBJ1-3 gives the whole variable domain EPEVTQTPSHQVTQMGQEVILRCVPISNHLYFYWYRQILGQKVEFLVSFYNNEISEKSEIFDDQFSVERPDGSNFTLKIRSTKLEDSAMYFCASSVGTASGNTIYFGEGSWLTVV.

On this clone: This sample also contains other DNA sequences that code for the same CDR3. J is TRBJ2-5 and V is TRBV5-1; 9 positions agree with TRBD2. This CDR3 spans 14 amino acids. The V gene end was trimmed by 3 bases and the J gene end by 1 base; junction bases not matched to a gene: 1. Germline V gene sequence: CDR1 SGHRS, CDR2 YFSETQ. The DNA for the CDR3 is TGCGCCAGCAGCTCGACTAGCGGCCAAGAGACCCAGTACTTC. Its translation: CASSSTSGQETQYF. Full variable domain (remainder filled in from reference TRBV5-1 and TRBJ2-5): KAGVTQTPRYLIKTRGQQVTLSCSPISGHRSVSWYQQTPGQGLQFLFEYFSETQRNKGNFPGRFSGRQFSNSRSEMNVSTLELGDSALYLCASSSTSGQETQYFGPGTRLLVL.